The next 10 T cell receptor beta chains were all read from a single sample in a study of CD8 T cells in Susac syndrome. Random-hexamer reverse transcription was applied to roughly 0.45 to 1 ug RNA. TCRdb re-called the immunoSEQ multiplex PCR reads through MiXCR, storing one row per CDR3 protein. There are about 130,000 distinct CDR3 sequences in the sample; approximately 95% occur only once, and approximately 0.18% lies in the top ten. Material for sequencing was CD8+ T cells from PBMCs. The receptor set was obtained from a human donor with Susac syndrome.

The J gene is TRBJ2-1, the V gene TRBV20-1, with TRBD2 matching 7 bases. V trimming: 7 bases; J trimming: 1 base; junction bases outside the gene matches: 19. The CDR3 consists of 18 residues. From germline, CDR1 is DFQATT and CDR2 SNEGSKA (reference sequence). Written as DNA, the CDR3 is TGCAGTGGGACGAGCGGGGAAGGACACTTTGGATCCTACAATGAGCAGTTCTTC. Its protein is CSGTSGEGHFGSYNEQFF.

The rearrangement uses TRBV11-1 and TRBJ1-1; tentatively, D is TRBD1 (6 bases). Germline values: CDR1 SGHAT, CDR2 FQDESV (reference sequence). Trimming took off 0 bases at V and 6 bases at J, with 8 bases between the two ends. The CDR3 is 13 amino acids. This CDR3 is CASSLAQGSEAFF. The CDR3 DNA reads TGTGCCAGCAGCTTAGCGCAGGGGTCTGAAGCTTTCTTT.

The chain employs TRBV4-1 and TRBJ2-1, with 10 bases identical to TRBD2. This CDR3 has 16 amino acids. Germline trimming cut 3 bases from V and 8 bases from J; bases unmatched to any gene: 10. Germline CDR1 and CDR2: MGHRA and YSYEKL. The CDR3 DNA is TGCGCCAGCAGCCACCCTCGAAGCGGGAGGGCCGATGAGCAGTTCTTC. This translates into CASSHPRSGRADEQFF.

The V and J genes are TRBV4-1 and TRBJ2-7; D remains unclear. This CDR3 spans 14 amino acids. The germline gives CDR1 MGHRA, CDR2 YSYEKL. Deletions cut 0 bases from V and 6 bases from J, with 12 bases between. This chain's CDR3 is CASSQDVWGFEQYF. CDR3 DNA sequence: TGCGCCAGCAGCCAAGACGTCTGGGGATTCGAGCAGTACTTC.

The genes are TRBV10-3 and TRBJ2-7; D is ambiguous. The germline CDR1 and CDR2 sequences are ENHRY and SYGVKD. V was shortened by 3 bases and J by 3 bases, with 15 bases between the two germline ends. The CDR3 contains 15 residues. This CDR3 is CAISDPSLISYEQYF. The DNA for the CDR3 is TGTGCCATCAGTGATCCCTCTTTAATAAGCTACGAGCAGTACTTC.

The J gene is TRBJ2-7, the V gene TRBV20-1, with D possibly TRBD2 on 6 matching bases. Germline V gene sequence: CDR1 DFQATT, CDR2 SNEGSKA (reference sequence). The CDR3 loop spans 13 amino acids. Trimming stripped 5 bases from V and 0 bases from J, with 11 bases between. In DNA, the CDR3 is TGCAGTGCTCGGAGCGGGTACTCCTACGAGCAGTACTTC. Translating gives CSARSGYSYEQYF.

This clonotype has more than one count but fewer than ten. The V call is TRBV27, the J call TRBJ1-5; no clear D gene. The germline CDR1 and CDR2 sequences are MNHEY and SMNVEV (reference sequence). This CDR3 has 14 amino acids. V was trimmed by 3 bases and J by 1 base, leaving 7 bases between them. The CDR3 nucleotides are TGTGCCAGCAGTTTGGGAGGCAGCAATCAGCCCCAGCATTTT. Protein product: CASSLGGSNQPQHF.

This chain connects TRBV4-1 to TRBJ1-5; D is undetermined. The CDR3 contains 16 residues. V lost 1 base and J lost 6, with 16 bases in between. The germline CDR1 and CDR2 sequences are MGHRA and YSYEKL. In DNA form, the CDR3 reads TGCGCCAGCAGCCAAGTATCCGTCCGCCCCGGTCAGCCCCAGCATTTT. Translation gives CASSQVSVRPGQPQHF.

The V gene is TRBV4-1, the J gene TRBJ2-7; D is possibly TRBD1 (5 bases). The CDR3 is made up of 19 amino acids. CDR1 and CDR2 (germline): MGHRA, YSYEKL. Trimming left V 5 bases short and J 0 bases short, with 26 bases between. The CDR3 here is CASSFSPQGPVSSSYEQYF. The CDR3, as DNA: TGCGCCAGCAGCTTCAGCCCCCAGGGCCCAGTATCTAGCTCCTACGAGCAGTACTTC.

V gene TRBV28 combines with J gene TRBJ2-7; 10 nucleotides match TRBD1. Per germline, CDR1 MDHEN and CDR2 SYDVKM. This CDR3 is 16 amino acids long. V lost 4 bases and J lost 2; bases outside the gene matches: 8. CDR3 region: CASSWTRDRGTYEQYF. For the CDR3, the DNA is TGTGCCAGCAGTTGGACCAGGGACAGGGGTACCTACGAGCAGTACTTC.